The clone carrying this T cell receptor beta chain was seen at least ten times. The data stem from a study of T cell changes during pregnancy in multiple sclerosis. The protocol was immunoSEQ multiplex PCR, while the TCRdb copy is restricted to in-frame clones and leaves out a portion. This table holds around 75,000 clones, more than 80% found once. This CDR3 has 11 residues. Germline V gene lookup returns CDR1 SGHTA and CDR2 FQGNSA. V was trimmed by 7 bases and J by 3 bases, leaving 7 bases between them. The rearrangement uses TRBV7-2 and TRBJ2-7; D is undetermined. This clonotype was obtained from a female donor in good health, enrolled as a control in a pregnancy study. Specimen: peripheral blood, collected in the first trimester of pregnancy. The CDR3, as DNA: TGTGCCAGCACCGAGAACTACGAGCAGTACTTC. It specifies CASTENYEQYF.